The TCR beta chain under discussion was sequenced for a study of T cells in localized non-small cell lung cancer. Broader study findings: Longer overall survival associated with higher blood T cell density; shorter survival with higher adjacent-lung clonality. Sequencing was limited to one tumor region, leaving the possibility of heterogeneity open. In adjacent lung appeared a median approximately 57 of the top 100 tumor clones. Among the tissues sampled, uninvolved adjacent lung had the highest T cell clonality, above tumor.

There are a few counts of this clone. Its antigen is not known. The ends were cut back, 0 bases at V and 1 base at J, with 11 bases in the middle. The germline V gene has CDR1 SGHNT and CDR2 YYREEE (reference sequence). The CDR3 length is 16 residues. Using immunoSEQ multiplex PCR, the repertoire was profiled, and TCRdb retains in-frame clones only, with some absent. The sample holds 40,000 to 55,000 clones, approximately 80% seen once. The chain recombines TRBV5-4 with TRBJ2-1; D is tentatively TRBD1 or TRBD2 (6 bases each). The sample was peripheral blood mononuclear cells, taken before any cancer treatment. The TCR was taken from a man aged 35 to 69 with stage III lung adenocarcinoma. CDR3 DNA: TGTGCCAGCAGCTTGGGGGGGGCGGGTTCCTACAATGAGCAGTTCTTC. Translating gives CASSLGGAGSYNEQFF.